This T cell receptor (beta chain) is drawn from a study of T cells after yellow fever vaccination. TCRdb re-called the 5' RACE reads through MiXCR, storing one row per CDR3 protein. The table shows approximately 300,000 distinct CDR3 sequences, with around 6.8% occurring only once. Per germline, CDR1 MNHNY and CDR2 SVGAGI (reference sequence). V shed 6 bases, J shed 3 bases, and the junction held 5 bases outside the gene matches. The CDR3 loop spans 13 amino acids. This clonotype was detected only a few times. The antigen is unknown. Study-wide findings and caveats: Contamination by abundant bulk-population clonotypes could be present in FACS-sorted repertoires.

The rearrangement links TRBV6-6 to TRBJ2-7, with TRBD1 identical over 7 bases. Material: PBMCs, obtained roughly 46 days after the first yellow fever vaccination. This receptor was identified in a man younger than 35 who received the YFV17D yellow fever vaccine. The CDR3 spells CASRTTGSYEQYV. CDR3 in DNA: TGTGCCAGCAGAACGACAGGGAGCTACGAGCAGTACGTC.